The 27 T cell receptor beta chains below come from one sample, sequenced in a study of OX40 agonist ivuxolimab in advanced cancers. Libraries were prepared through the immunoSEQ multiplex PCR assay. Entries here come from immuneACCESS through TCRdb and include only in-frame sequences with V and J called. Some clones fail to appear in such tables; in the studies checked, an unresolved V gene covers under half of the shortfall, and the cause of the remainder is unknown. The sample table records tens of thousands of clones; about 86% of these occur just once. The ten largest clones add up to approximately 2% of the sample. The sequencing here drew on CD4+ or CD8+ T cells sorted from blood, taken in a trial of the OX40 agonist ivuxolimab. Receptors originate from an adult with an advanced solid tumor such as melanoma, head and neck, liver or kidney cancer.

The chain joins TRBV6-1 to TRBJ2-2; possible D gene TRBD1, 5 bases. The CDR3 spans 15 residues. V was cut by 4 bases and J by 2 bases, with 11 bases left in between. Germline CDR1 and CDR2: MNHNS and SASEGT. CDR3 loop: CASSATTVNTGELFF. The DNA of the CDR3 is TGTGCCAGCAGTGCTACGACAGTAAACACCGGGGAGCTGTTTTTT.

V is TRBV28 and J is TRBJ1-3; the D is unclear. This CDR3 is built from 15 residues. Trimming cost V 10 bases and J 2 bases, with 18 bases left between them. Germline V gives CDR1 MDHEN, CDR2 SYDVKM. The CDR3 bases are TGTGCCACCATGTTTCGAGGGTCGGCTGGAAACACCATATATTTT. Its protein product is CATMFRGSAGNTIYF.

The chain combines TRBV2 with TRBJ2-2; possibly TRBD1 for D (5 bases). Trimming left V 5 bases short and J 0 bases short, with 10 bases between. The CDR3 loop spans 15 amino acids. Germline CDR1 reads SNHLY; CDR2 reads FYNNEI. The CDR3: CASSLDSTNTGELFF. CDR3 coding DNA: TGTGCCAGCAGTCTCGACAGTACGAACACCGGGGAGCTGTTTTTT.

The rearrangement joins TRBV27 to TRBJ1-5; tentatively, D is TRBD1 (5 bases). Trimming pared 2 bases from V and 5 bases from J, leaving 16 bases between. The CDR3 is made up of 16 amino acids. Per the germline V gene, CDR1 is MNHEY and CDR2 is SMNVEV (reference sequence). The CDR3 region has the DNA TGTGCCAGCAGTTTAGGCCCTCAGGGCTCATATCAGCCCCAGCATTTT. Its protein is CASSLGPQGSYQPQHF.

V and J are TRBV28 and TRBJ1-5; D not certain. The germline V and J ends were trimmed by 5 bases and 6 bases, with 8 bases remaining between them. CDR1 is MDHEN and CDR2 is SYDVKM in the germline V gene. This CDR3 has 12 residues. CDR3 in amino acids: CASSVGGQPQHF. CDR3 coding DNA: TGTGCCAGCAGTGTCGGTGGTCAGCCCCAGCATTTT.

V gene TRBV9 combines with J gene TRBJ1-2; D may be TRBD1 (6 bases). The CDR3 has 16 amino acids. Germline values: CDR1 SGDLS, CDR2 YYNGEE. Trimming took off 0 bases at V and 4 bases at J, with 16 bases between the two ends. The chain's CDR3 is CASSVEGRPRGYGYTF. The CDR3 DNA sequence: TGTGCCAGCAGCGTAGAAGGCAGACCCAGGGGCTATGGCTACACCTTC. The complete variable domain, with remaining parts taken from reference TRBV9 and TRBJ1-2, reads DSGVTQTPKHLITATGQRVTLRCSPRSGDLSVYWYQQSLDQGLQFLIQYYNGEERAKGNILERFSAQQFPDLHSELNLSSLELGDSALYFCASSVEGRPRGYGYTFGSGTRLTVV.

The V and J genes are TRBV18 and TRBJ2-1; D unresolved. The CDR3 consists of 16 residues. Germline-derived CDR1 and CDR2 are KGHSH and LQKENI. The V gene lost 0 bases and the J gene lost 0 bases, with 9 bases spanning the gap. The CDR3 sequence is CASSPPRQSSYNEQFF. The CDR3 DNA sequence: TGTGCCAGCTCACCACCGAGGCAGAGCTCCTACAATGAGCAGTTCTTC. Combining the CDR3 with reference TRBV18 and TRBJ2-1 gives the whole variable domain NAGVMQNPRHLVRRRGQEARLRCSPMKGHSHVYWYRQLPEEGLKFMVYLQKENIIDESGMPKERFSAEFPKEGPSILRIQQVVRGDSAAYFCASSPPRQSSYNEQFFGPGTRLTVL.

The V call is TRBV18, the J call TRBJ1-1; perhaps TRBD1 as D (5 bases). V dropped 3 bases and J dropped 3 bases, with 11 bases sitting between them. The CDR3 spans 14 residues. From germline, CDR1 is KGHSH and CDR2 LQKENI. CDR3 protein: CASSPSAGYTEAFF. Here the CDR3 DNA reads TGTGCCAGCTCACCCTCGGCAGGGTACACTGAAGCTTTCTTT.

This chain joins TRBV7-3 and TRBJ2-6; D unclear. V lost 5 bases and J lost 2, with 10 bases in between. The CDR3 covers 15 residues. Germline-derived CDR1 and CDR2 are SGHTA and FQGTGA. CDR3 coding DNA: TGTGCCAGCAGCCCCGGCAATACTGGGGCCAACGTCCTGACTTTC. Protein sequence: CASSPGNTGANVLTF.

This rearrangement joins TRBV10-3 to TRBJ2-1; 15 positions agree with TRBD2. Germline CDR1 is ENHRY and CDR2 is SYGVKD. Losses at the gene ends were 0 bases for V and 0 bases for J; bases not matched to a gene: 0. This CDR3 has 18 amino acids. In DNA form, the CDR3 reads TGTGCCATCAGTGAGTCGGGACTAGCGGGGGGCTCCTACAATGAGCAGTTCTTC. Protein product: CAISESGLAGGSYNEQFF.

Only a few counts were recorded for this clone. The rearrangement joins TRBV18 to TRBJ1-2; possibly TRBD1 for D (6 bases). The germline CDR1 and CDR2 sequences are KGHSH and LQKENI. V was clipped by 3 bases and J by 6 bases, with 17 bases between them. The CDR3 contains 15 residues. CDR3 sequence reads: CASSPLHRAQDGYTF. CDR3 nucleotides: TGTGCCAGCTCACCTCTTCACAGGGCCCAAGATGGCTACACCTTC.

The chain has TRBV18 and TRBJ1-5; 7 bases are a match to TRBD1. With 0 bases clipped from V and 5 bases from J, the junction kept 7 bases outside the gene matches. Germline V gives CDR1 KGHSH, CDR2 LQKENI. CDR3 length: 16 residues. The CDR3 region is CASSPPNRGDHQPQHF. CDR3 sequence (DNA): TGTGCCAGCTCACCACCGAACAGGGGAGACCATCAGCCCCAGCATTTT.

The gene calls are TRBV11-3 and TRBJ1-1; D not resolved. Germline V gene sequence: CDR1 SGHNT, CDR2 YENEEA. The CDR3 covers 16 residues. V lost 4 bases to trimming and J lost 1 base, with 16 bases between them. CDR3 sequence: CASSSGRGEANTEAFF. Written as DNA, the CDR3 is TGTGCCAGCAGCTCTGGGCGGGGTGAGGCGAACACTGAAGCTTTCTTT.

This chain connects TRBV2 to TRBJ1-6; 9 bases are shared with TRBD1. The trim removed 8 bases at V and 6 bases at J, leaving 17 bases unmatched. This CDR3 comprises 18 residues. The V gene's germline CDR1 is SNHLY and CDR2 FYNNEI. This CDR3 is CASEANVLRTGANSPLHF. The CDR3 coding sequence is TGTGCCAGCGAGGCGAACGTCTTACGGACAGGGGCTAATTCACCCCTCCACTTT.

V and J are TRBV19 and TRBJ1-1; TRBD1 matches 11 bases. This CDR3 has 15 residues. Germline V gene data show CDR1 as LNHDA and CDR2 as SQIVND (reference sequence). J lost 3 bases, V lost 6 bases, and 6 bases had no gene match. The CDR3 DNA follows: TGTGCCAGTAGCGACGGGACAGGGGGTTACACTGAAGCTTTCTTT. Translation: CASSDGTGGYTEAFF.

The rearrangement uses TRBV29-1 and TRBJ1-4; D is uncertain. Germline V CDR1 and CDR2: SQVTM, ANQGSEA. This CDR3 region has 12 residues. The V end was cut by 7 bases, the J end by 1 base, with 7 bases between. The CDR3 DNA reads as TGCAGCGCCAGCCTAACTAATGAAAAACTGTTTTTT. This codes for CSASLTNEKLFF.

This rearrangement joins TRBV6-6 to TRBJ2-2; maybe TRBD2 (5 bases). The CDR3 extends over 15 amino acids. The V end was cut by 8 bases, the J end by 2 bases, with 15 bases between. CDR1 and CDR2 from the germline V gene are MNHNY and SVGAGI (reference sequence). CDR3 residues: CASSLRTFNTGELFF. For the CDR3, the DNA is TGTGCCAGCTCCCTACGGACTTTTAACACCGGGGAGCTGTTTTTT.

The gene calls are TRBV30 and TRBJ1-5; 9 bases are shared with TRBD1. Germline V gene lookup returns CDR1 GTSNPN and CDR2 SVGIG (reference sequence). This CDR3 region has 16 residues. V shed 1 base, J shed 7 bases, and the junction held 11 bases outside the gene matches. The CDR3 loop reads CAWSGPGTGFGQPQHF. CDR3 DNA: TGTGCCTGGAGTGGTCCCGGGACAGGGTTCGGGCAGCCCCAGCATTTT.

The rearrangement joins TRBV5-6 to TRBJ2-3; the D gene could be TRBD1 or TRBD2 (6 bases each). The CDR3 spans 15 residues. Trimming pared 2 bases from V and 3 bases from J, leaving 13 bases between. Germline CDR1 reads SGHDT; CDR2 reads YYEEEE. The CDR3 DNA follows: TGTGCCAGCAGCTTCCCGAAGGGGGGAACAGATACGCAGTATTTT. Translated: CASSFPKGGTDTQYF.

Turning to this clone: The junction departs from germline at one end; a sequencing error may be responsible. The CDR3 reads CASRLGAGNTIYF. CDR3 DNA: TGTGCCAGCAGGTTGGGGGCTGGAAACACCATATATTTT. The chain combines TRBV5-5 with TRBJ1-3; D might be TRBD1 (5 bases). The V gene's germline CDR1 is SGHKS and CDR2 YYEKEE (reference sequence). The CDR3 spans 13 residues.

V usage is TRBV19 and J usage is TRBJ2-2; 9 nucleotides match TRBD2. This CDR3 spans 15 amino acids. The germline V gene has CDR1 LNHDA and CDR2 SQIVND (reference sequence). V was pared by 7 bases and J by 7 bases, with 10 bases of the junction left unmatched. This CDR3 is CASKDVAGGVGELFF. The CDR3 nucleotides are TGTGCCAGTAAAGACGTGGCGGGAGGGGTCGGGGAGCTGTTTTTT.

The chain combines TRBV10-3 with TRBJ2-7; D is possibly TRBD1 or TRBD2 (6 bases each). The V end was cut by 3 bases, the J end by 4 bases, with 16 bases between. Germline CDR1 and CDR2: ENHRY and SYGVKD. This CDR3 has 15 residues. The CDR3 loop reads CAISDLERGAYEQYF. The CDR3 DNA reads TGTGCCATCAGTGATCTGGAGAGGGGGGCTTACGAGCAGTACTTC.

The chain carries TRBV7-6 and TRBJ1-5; 10 bases match TRBD1. This CDR3 spans 15 amino acids. Germline CDR1 reads SGHVS; CDR2 reads FNYEAQ. V was clipped by 5 bases and J by 6 bases; unmatched bases: 7. CDR3 DNA sequence: TGTGCCAGCAGCCGAGACAGGGGGCTGGGTCAGCCCCAGCATTTT. This gives the protein CASSRDRGLGQPQHF.

The chain carries TRBV19 and TRBJ2-7, with a possible D match to TRBD1 (5 bases). Germline loops: CDR1 LNHDA, CDR2 SQIVND (reference sequence). The CDR3 has 14 residues. Trimming took off 2 bases at V and 7 bases at J, with 15 bases between the two ends. CDR3 loop: CASSISGYVLEQYF. CDR3 DNA: TGTGCCAGTAGTATATCAGGGTACGTGTTGGAGCAGTACTTC.

The V call is TRBV7-3, the J call TRBJ2-1; D uncertain. V shed 11 bases and J shed 3 bases, with 11 bases lying between them. CDR3 size: 12 residues. The V gene's germline CDR1 is SGHTA and CDR2 FQGTGA. CDR3 nucleotide sequence: TGTGCCGTTGGCGGCAGCTACAATGAGCAGTTCTTC. Its translation: CAVGGSYNEQFF.

This chain links TRBV2 with TRBJ2-7; D is uncertain. Looked up from germline, CDR1 is SNHLY and CDR2 is FYNNEI. Deletions cut 4 bases from V and 1 base from J, with 11 bases between. The CDR3 is 14 amino acids. CDR3 sequence (DNA): TGTGCCAGCAGTGCTTCCCGGATGTCCTACGAGCAGTACTTC. Translating gives CASSASRMSYEQYF.

This chain connects TRBV12-2 to TRBJ2-6; no DNA check was done on the table's D call, TRBD1. TRBV12-2 corresponds to a pseudogene. The CDR3 consists of 19 residues. Here the CDR3 reads CASRLAASSRYSGANVLTF. The CDR3 DNA reads TGTGCAAGTCGCTTAGCGGCGTCAAGCAGGTACTCTGGGGCCAACGTCCTGACTTTC.